Reported below is one T cell receptor beta chain. The antigen is not known. V was pared by 3 bases and J by 2 bases, with 11 bases of the junction left unmatched. The CDR3 consists of 17 residues. Looked up from germline, CDR1 is MGHRA and CDR2 is YSYEKL. This sample was included in a study of cytomegalovirus exposure and HLA in healthy donors. Findings and limits, study-wide: After further analysis at a later stage, 15,000 to 20,000 TCR beta sequences were associated with HLA alleles at 0.05 false discovery rate.

PCR employed 60 Vbeta and 13 Jbeta primers. Profiled with immunoSEQ multiplex PCR; TCRdb holds only in-frame clones, not every one. This table has 180,000 or so clones, 76% appearing once. The rearrangement joins TRBV4-1 to TRBJ2-7; 9 nucleotides align to TRBD2. This sequence originates from a man between 18 and 35 years old in good health and CMV-seronegative. Input material: PBMCs. The CDR3 DNA reads TGCGCCAGCAGCCAGGGGGGCGGGAGGGACAAGGCCTACGAGCAGTACTTC. This translates into CASSQGGGRDKAYEQYF.